These T cell receptor beta chains were read from a single sample in a study of blood T cell repertoires in COVID-19. Sequencing was performed with immunoSEQ multiplex PCR; in TCRdb, only in-frame clones are kept and a portion is missing. The top ten clones hold about 15% of a sample with roughly 130,000 clones, about 74% of them seen once. The specimen was peripheral blood. The receptors originated from a man aged 50 to 59 with acute or convalescent COVID-19. CDR3s include the opening cysteine and the closing phenylalanine or tryptophan. D genes are given only for firm matches. Part of the rows lack a size; the others show once, few, many or a class for expanded clones.

cdr3_length	v_call	j_call	d_call	clone_size	cdr3_aa	cdr3_nt
18	TRBV21-1	TRBJ1-1	NA	NA	CASSPIPGQGAMNTEAFF	TGTGCCAGCAGCCCTATCCCGGGACAGGGCGCTATGAACACTGAAGCTTTCTTT
11	TRBV5-1	TRBJ1-1	NA	NA	CASSTAGVAFF	TGCGCCAGCAGCACCGCGGGGGTAGCTTTCTTT
13	TRBV27	TRBJ2-7	TRBD1	NA	CASSPGQLYEQYF	TGTGCCAGCAGTCCGGGACAGCTATACGAGCAGTACTTC
17	TRBV5-8	TRBJ2-3	TRBD2	NA	CASSLAIAGGQGDTQYF	TGTGCCAGCAGCTTGGCCATTGCGGGGGGGCAAGGAGATACGCAGTATTTT
15	TRBV6-2/TRBV6-3	TRBJ1-6	TRBD1	NA	CASSYRKGTVEPLHF	TGTGCCAGCAGTTACCGAAAAGGGACAGTGGAACCCCTCCACTTT
15	TRBV19	TRBJ2-5	NA	NA	CASSIDLATQETQYF	TGTGCCAGTAGTATAGATCTGGCAACCCAAGAGACCCAGTACTTC
13	TRBV28	TRBJ2-2	NA	NA	CASRRRNTGELFF	TGTGCCAGCAGGAGGAGGAACACCGGGGAGCTGTTTTTT
16	TRBV6-5	TRBJ1-2	TRBD1	NA	CASSSGRDSLSYGYTF	TGTGCCAGCAGTTCCGGACGGGACAGCCTCTCCTATGGCTACACCTTC
17	TRBV7-2	TRBJ2-2	TRBD2	NA	CASSPPGSGGRTGELFF	TGTGCCAGCAGCCCGCCGGGCAGCGGGGGCAGAACCGGGGAGCTGTTTTTT
14	TRBV11-2	TRBJ1-1	NA	NA	CASSSGRVDTEAFF	TGTGCCAGCAGCTCAGGGAGGGTAGACACTGAAGCTTTCTTT
14	TRBV27	TRBJ1-6	NA	NA	CASSLQVPEWPLHF	TGTGCCAGCAGTTTACAGGTCCCTGAGTGGCCCCTCCACTTT
14	TRBV29-1	TRBJ2-2	NA	NA	CSVEARGFTGELFF	TGCAGCGTGGAAGCTCGGGGATTCACCGGGGAGCTGTTTTTT
12	TRBV19	TRBJ1-6	NA	NA	CASSIGGSPLHF	TGTGCCAGTAGTATCGGGGGATCACCCCTCCACTTT
12	TRBV19	TRBJ1-5	NA	few	CASSIGGRTEHF	TGTGCCAGTAGTATAGGGGGGAGGACGGAGCATTTT
16	TRBV19	TRBJ1-1	NA	NA	CASSRYSGSLNTEAFF	TGTGCCAGTAGCCGATATTCCGGGAGCTTGAACACTGAAGCTTTCTTT
15	TRBV10-3	TRBJ2-2	TRBD1	once	CAITSDRVNTGELFF	TGTGCCATCACCTCCGACAGGGTGAACACCGGGGAGCTGTTTTTT
15	TRBV2	TRBJ1-6	NA	NA	CASSDPGRVGSPLHF	TGTGCCAGCAGTGACCCTGGGAGGGTAGGTTCACCCCTCCACTTT
14	TRBV4-2	TRBJ1-1	TRBD1	NA	CASATGRRDTEAFF	TGTGCCAGCGCGACAGGGCGACGGGACACTGAAGCTTTCTTT
14	TRBV5-1	TRBJ2-3	NA	NA	CASSSSGAAGTQYF	TGCGCCAGCAGTAGTTCAGGGGCGGCAGGGACGCAGTATTTT
15	TRBV29-1	TRBJ1-2	TRBD1	NA	CSVPADRGSGYGYTF	TGCAGCGTTCCCGCGGACAGGGGAAGTGGCTATGGCTACACCTTC
15	TRBV19	TRBJ1-4	TRBD1	NA	CASKRSGQGYEKLFF	TGTGCCAGCAAGCGTTCGGGACAGGGGTATGAAAAACTGTTTTTT
14	TRBV19	TRBJ1-4	TRBD1	once	CARDGTVTNEKLFF	TGTGCCAGAGATGGGACAGTAACTAATGAAAAACTGTTTTTT
15	TRBV7-6	TRBJ1-1	NA	once	CASSLGGYVNTEAFF	TGTGCCAGCAGCTTGGGAGGGTACGTGAACACTGAAGCTTTCTTT
15	TRBV2	TRBJ1-5	TRBD1	once	CASSGTGYSNQPQHF	TGTGCCAGCAGTGGGACAGGATATAGCAATCAGCCCCAGCATTTT
14	TRBV19	TRBJ2-2	NA	NA	CASAGSANTGELFF	TGTGCCAGCGCAGGGTCCGCGAACACCGGGGAGCTGTTTTTT
15	TRBV11-2	TRBJ2-5	TRBD2	NA	CASRALAGGRKTQYF	TGTGCCAGCAGGGCATTAGCGGGGGGGCGGAAGACCCAGTACTTC
13	TRBV6-1	TRBJ1-2	NA	NA	CASSEYRDYGYTF	TGTGCCAGCAGTGAATACAGGGACTATGGCTACACCTTC
13	TRBV27	TRBJ1-5	NA	NA	CASSPWGDQPQHF	TGTGCCAGCAGCCCCTGGGGAGATCAGCCCCAGCATTTT
11	TRBV7-8	TRBJ1-1	NA	NA	CASSPLVEAFF	TGTGCCAGCAGCCCCCTAGTTGAAGCTTTCTTT
17	TRBV29-1	TRBJ2-6	TRBD1	NA	CSPPDRAILSGANVLTF	TGCAGCCCACCGGACAGGGCAATACTCTCTGGGGCCAACGTCCTGACTTTC